This TCR beta chain was recovered during a study of T-cell memory formation after mild COVID-19. MiXCR, run by TCRdb on the 5' RACE reads, gives a single entry per CDR3 protein. The data show tens of thousands of distinct CDR3 sequences, approximately 6.5% seen once. Regarding this clonotype: As yet, its antigen is unknown.

Study outcomes and limitations: Contracting CD8+ clones were enriched in EMRA, CD4+ mainly in CM and EM. Day 37-peaking second-wave clones had unconfirmed SARS-CoV-2 specificity. CD4/CD8 balance characterized clones contracting day 15 to 85, and CD4+ skew characterized later expanders.

This receptor was identified in an adult who had mild COVID-19 (a few samples of this study predate the infection). Cell type and time point are not known. The specimen sequenced was PBMCs or a T cell subset sorted from them (not recorded which).

The CDR3 bases are TGTGCCAGCTCACGTGCCGGGGCCGGGGAGCTGTTTTTT. Translating it yields CASSRAGAGELFF. V and J are TRBV28 and TRBJ2-2; the D gene is possibly TRBD2 (5 bases). CDR3 length equals 13 residues. V shed 8 bases and J shed 6 bases, with 13 bases lying between them. CDR1 is MDHEN and CDR2 is SYDVKM in the germline V gene.